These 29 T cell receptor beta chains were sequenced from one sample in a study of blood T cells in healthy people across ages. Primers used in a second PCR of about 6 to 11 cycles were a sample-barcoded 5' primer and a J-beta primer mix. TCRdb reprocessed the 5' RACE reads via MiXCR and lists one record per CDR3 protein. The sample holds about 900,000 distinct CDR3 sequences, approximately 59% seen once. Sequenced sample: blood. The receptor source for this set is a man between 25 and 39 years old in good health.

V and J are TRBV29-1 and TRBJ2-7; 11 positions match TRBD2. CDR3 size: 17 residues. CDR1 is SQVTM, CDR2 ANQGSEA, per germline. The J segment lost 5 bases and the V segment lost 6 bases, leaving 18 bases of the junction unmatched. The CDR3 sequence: CSVLVRASGGTANEQYF. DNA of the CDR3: TGCAGCGTCCTGGTCCGTGCTAGCGGGGGGACCGCCAACGAGCAGTACTTC.

The CDR3 DNA sequence: TGTGCCAGCAGCTCGTTCGAAAAACTGTTTTTT. It translates to CASSSFEKLFF. The rearrangement links TRBV7-2 to TRBJ1-4, with D unresolved. Trimming shortened V by 4 bases and J by 8 bases, and 5 bases separated the two germline ends. CDR1 is SGHTA and CDR2 is FQGNSA in the germline V gene. The CDR3 has 11 residues.

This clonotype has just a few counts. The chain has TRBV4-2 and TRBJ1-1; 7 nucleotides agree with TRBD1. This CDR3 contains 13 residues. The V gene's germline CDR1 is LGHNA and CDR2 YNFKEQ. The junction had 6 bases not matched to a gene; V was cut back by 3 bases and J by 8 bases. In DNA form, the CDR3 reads TGTGCCAGCAGCCAGCGGACAGGCGGGGAAGCTTTCTTT. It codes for CASSQRTGGEAFF.

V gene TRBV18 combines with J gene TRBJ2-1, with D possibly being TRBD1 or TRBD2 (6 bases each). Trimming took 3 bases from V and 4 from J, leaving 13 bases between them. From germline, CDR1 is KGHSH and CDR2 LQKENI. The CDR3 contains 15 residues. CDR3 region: CASSPGGGLYNEQFF. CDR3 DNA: TGTGCCAGCTCACCCGGAGGGGGTTTATACAATGAGCAGTTCTTC.

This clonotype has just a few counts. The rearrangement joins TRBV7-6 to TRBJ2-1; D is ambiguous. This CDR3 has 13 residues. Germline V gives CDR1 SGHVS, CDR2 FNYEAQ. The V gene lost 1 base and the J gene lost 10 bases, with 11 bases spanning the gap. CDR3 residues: CASSLERAYEQFF. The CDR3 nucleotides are TGTGCCAGCAGCTTAGAGAGAGCCTACGAGCAGTTCTTC.

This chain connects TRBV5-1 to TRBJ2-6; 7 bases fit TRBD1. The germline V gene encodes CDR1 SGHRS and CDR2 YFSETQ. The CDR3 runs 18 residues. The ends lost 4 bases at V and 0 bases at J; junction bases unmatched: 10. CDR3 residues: CASSVTGAIFSGANVLTF. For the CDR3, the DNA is TGCGCCAGCAGCGTCACAGGGGCAATATTCTCTGGGGCCAACGTCCTGACTTTC. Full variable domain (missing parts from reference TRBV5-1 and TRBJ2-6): KAGVTQTPRYLIKTRGQQVTLSCSPISGHRSVSWYQQTPGQGLQFLFEYFSETQRNKGNFPGRFSGRQFSNSRSEMNVSTLELGDSALYLCASSVTGAIFSGANVLTFGAGSRLTVL.

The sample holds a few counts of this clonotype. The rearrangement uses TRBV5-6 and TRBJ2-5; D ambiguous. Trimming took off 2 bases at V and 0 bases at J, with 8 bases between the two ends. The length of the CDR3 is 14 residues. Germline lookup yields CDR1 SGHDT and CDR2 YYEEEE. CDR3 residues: CASSFMGYQETQYF. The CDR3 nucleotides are TGTGCCAGCAGCTTTATGGGCTACCAAGAGACCCAGTACTTC.

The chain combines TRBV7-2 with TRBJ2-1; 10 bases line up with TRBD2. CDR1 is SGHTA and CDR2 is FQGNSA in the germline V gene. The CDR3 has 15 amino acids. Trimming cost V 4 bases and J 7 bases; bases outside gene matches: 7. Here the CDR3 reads CASSYLAGAGNEQFF. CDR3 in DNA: TGTGCCAGCAGCTACCTAGCGGGGGCAGGGAATGAGCAGTTCTTC.

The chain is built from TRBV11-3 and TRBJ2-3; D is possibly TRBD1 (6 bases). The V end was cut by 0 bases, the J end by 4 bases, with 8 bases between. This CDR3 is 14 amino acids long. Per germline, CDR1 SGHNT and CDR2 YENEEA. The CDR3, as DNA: TGTGCCAGCAGCTTAGAGGGGGCCTCAGATACGCAGTATTTT. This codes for CASSLEGASDTQYF.

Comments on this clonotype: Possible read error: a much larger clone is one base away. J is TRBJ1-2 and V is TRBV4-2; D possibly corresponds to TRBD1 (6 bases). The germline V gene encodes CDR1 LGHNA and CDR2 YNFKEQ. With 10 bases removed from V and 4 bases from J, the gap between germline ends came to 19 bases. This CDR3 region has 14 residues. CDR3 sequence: CANRGGGGGYGYTF. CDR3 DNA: TGTGCCAACCGGGGTGGGGGCGGCGGCTATGGCTACACCTTC.

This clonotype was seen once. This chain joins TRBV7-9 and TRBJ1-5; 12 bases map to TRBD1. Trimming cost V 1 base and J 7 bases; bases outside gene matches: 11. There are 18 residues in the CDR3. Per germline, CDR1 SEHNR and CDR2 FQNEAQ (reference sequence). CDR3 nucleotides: TGTGCCAGCAGCTTAGTCATAGGGGGACAGGGGGCTGGACAGCCCCAGCATTTT. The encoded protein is CASSLVIGGQGAGQPQHF.

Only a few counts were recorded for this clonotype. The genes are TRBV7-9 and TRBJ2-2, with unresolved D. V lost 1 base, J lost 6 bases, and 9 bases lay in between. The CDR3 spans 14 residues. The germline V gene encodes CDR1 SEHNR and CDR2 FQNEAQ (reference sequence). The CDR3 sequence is CASSLGTRAGELFF. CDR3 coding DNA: TGTGCCAGCAGCTTAGGGACCCGGGCCGGGGAGCTGTTTTTT.

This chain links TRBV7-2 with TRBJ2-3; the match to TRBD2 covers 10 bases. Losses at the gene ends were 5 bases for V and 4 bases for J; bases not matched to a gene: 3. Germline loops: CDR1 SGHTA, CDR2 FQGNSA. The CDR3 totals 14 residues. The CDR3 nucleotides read TGTGCCAGCAGCGGAGCGGGGGGGCCAGATACGCAGTATTTT. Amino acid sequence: CASSGAGGPDTQYF.

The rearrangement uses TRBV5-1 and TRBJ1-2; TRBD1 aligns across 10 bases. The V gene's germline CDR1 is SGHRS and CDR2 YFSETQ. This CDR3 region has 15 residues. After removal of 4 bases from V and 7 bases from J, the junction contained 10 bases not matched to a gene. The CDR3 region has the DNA TGCGCCAGCAGCCGCGAGGGACAGGGGTTTGGTGGCTACACCTTC. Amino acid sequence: CASSREGQGFGGYTF.

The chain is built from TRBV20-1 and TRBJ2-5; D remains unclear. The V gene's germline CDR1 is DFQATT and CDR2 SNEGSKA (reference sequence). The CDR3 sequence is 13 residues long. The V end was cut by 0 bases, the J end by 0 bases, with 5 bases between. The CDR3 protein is CSARDDNQETQYF. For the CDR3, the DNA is TGCAGTGCTAGAGATGACAACCAAGAGACCCAGTACTTC.

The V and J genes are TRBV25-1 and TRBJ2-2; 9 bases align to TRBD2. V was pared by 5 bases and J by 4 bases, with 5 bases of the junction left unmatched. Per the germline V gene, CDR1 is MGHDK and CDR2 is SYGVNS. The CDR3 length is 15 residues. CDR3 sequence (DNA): TGTGCCAGCAGTTCGAGGACTAGCGCCACCGGGGAGCTGTTTTTT. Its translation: CASSSRTSATGELFF.

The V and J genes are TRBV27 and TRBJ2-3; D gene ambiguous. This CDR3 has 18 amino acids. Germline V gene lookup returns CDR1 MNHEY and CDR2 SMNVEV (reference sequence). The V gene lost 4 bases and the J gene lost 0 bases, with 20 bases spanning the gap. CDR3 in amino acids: CASSSERPYSRSTDTQYF. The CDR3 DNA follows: TGTGCCAGCAGTTCCGAAAGACCCTACAGTAGAAGCACAGATACGCAGTATTTT.

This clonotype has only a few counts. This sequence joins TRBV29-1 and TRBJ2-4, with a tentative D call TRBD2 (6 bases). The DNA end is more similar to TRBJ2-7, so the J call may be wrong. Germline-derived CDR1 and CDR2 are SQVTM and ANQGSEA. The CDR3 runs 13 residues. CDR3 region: CSVQNPGAYEQYF. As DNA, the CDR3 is TGCAGCGTCCAAAACCCGGGGGCCTACGAGCAGTACTTC.

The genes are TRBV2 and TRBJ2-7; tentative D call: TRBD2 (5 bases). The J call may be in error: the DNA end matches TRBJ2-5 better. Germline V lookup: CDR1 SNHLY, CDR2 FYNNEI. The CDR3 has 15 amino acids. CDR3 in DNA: TGTGCCAGCAGTGTACGAGCGGCCGGTGAGGAGACCCAGTACTTC. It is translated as CASSVRAAGEETQYF.

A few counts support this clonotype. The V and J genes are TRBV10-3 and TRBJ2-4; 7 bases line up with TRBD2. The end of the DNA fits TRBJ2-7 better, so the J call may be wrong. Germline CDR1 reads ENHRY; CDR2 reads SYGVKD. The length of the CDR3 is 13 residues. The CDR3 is CAISDRGDDEQYF. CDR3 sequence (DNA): TGTGCCATCAGTGATCGGGGGGACGACGAGCAGTACTTC.

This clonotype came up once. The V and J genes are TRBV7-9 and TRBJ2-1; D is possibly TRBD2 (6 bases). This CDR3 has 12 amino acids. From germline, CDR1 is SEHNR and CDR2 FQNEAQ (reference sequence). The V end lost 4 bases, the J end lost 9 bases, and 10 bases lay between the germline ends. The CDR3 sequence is CASSSKRAEQFF. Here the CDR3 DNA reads TGTGCCAGCAGCTCGAAGCGGGCTGAGCAGTTCTTC.

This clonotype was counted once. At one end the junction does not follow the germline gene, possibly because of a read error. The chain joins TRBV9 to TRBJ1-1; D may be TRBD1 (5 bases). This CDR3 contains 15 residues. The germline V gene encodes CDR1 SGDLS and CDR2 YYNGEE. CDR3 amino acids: CTSSVASERGTEAFF. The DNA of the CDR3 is TGTACCAGCAGCGTAGCCAGCGAGAGGGGCACTGAAGCTTTCTTT.

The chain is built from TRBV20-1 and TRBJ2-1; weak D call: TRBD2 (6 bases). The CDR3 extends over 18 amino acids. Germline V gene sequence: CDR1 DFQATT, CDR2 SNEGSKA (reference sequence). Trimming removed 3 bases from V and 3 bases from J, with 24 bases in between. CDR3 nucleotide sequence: TGCAGTGCTAGTCCCCCACCCTTTGTGGCGGGGTACTACAATGAGCAGTTCTTC. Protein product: CSASPPPFVAGYYNEQFF.

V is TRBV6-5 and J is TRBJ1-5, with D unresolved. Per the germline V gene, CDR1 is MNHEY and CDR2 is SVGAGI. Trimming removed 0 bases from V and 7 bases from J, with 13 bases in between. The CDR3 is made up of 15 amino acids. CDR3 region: CASSYSWPRGQPQHF. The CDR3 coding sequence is TGTGCCAGCAGTTACTCTTGGCCCCGAGGCCAGCCCCAGCATTTT.

DNA for the CDR3: TGTGCCAGCAGCTTAAGACAGATGACAGATACGCAGTATTTT. This codes for CASSLRQMTDTQYF. The chain combines TRBV7-3 with TRBJ2-3; possible D gene TRBD1, 5 bases. This CDR3 contains 14 residues. Germline values: CDR1 SGHTA, CDR2 FQGTGA. The ends were cut back, 1 base at V and 3 bases at J, with 8 bases in the middle.

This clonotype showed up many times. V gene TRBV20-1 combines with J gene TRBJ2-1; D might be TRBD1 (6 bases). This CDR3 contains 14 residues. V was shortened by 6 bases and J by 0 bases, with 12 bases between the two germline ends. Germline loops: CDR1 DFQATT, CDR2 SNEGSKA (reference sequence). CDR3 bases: TGCAGTGCCTCAACAGGGAGCTCCTACAATGAGCAGTTCTTC. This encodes CSASTGSSYNEQFF.

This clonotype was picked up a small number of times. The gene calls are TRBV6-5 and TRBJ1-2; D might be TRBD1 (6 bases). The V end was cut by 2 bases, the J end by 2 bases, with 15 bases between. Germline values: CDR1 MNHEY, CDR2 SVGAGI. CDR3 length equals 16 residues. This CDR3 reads CASSYGVGGDNYGYTF. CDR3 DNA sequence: TGTGCCAGCAGTTACGGTGTAGGGGGTGACAACTATGGCTACACCTTC.

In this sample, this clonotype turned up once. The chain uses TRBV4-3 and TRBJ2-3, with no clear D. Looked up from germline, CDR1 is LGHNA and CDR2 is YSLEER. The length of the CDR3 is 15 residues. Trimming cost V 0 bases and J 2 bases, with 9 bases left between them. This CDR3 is CASSQDWRSTDTQYF. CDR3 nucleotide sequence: TGCGCCAGCAGCCAAGACTGGCGGTCCACAGATACGCAGTATTTT.

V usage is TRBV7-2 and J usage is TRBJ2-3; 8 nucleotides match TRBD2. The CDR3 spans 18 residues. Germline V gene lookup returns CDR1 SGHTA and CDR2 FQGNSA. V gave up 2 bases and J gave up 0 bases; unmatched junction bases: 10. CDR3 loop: CASSLILGGVPSTDTQYF. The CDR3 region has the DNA TGTGCCAGCAGCTTAATTCTCGGGGGGGTTCCTAGCACAGATACGCAGTATTTT. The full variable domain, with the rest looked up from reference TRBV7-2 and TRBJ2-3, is GAGVSQSPSNKVTEKGKDVELRCDPISGHTALYWYRQSLGQGLEFLIYFQGNSAPDKSGLPSDRFSAERTGGSVSTLTIQRTQQEDSAVYLCASSLILGGVPSTDTQYFGPGTRLTVL.